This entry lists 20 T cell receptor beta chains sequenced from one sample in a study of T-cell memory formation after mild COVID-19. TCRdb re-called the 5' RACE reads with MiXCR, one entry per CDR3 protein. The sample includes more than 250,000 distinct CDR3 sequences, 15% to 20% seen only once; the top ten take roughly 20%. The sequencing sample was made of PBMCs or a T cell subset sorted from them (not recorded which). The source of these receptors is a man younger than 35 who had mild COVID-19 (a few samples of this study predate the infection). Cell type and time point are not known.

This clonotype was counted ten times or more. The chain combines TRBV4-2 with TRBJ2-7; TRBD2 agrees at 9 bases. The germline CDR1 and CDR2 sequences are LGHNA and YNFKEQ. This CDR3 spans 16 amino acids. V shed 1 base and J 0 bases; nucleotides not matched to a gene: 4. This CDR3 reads CASSQGALAGSYEQYF. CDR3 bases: TGTGCCAGCAGCCAAGGGGCACTAGCGGGCTCCTACGAGCAGTACTTC.

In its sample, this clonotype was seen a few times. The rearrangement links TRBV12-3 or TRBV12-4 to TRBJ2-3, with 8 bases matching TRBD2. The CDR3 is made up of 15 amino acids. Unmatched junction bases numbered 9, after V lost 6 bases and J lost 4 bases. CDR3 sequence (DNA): TGTGCCAGCAGCCATAGAGCGGGGGCCTCAGATACGCAGTATTTT. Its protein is CASSHRAGASDTQYF.

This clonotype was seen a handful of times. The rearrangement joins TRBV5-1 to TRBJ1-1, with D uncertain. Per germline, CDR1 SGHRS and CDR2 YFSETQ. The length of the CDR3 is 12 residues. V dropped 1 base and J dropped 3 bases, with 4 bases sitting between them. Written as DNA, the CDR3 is TGCGCCAGCAGCTTGACGGACACTGAAGCTTTCTTT. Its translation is CASSLTDTEAFF.

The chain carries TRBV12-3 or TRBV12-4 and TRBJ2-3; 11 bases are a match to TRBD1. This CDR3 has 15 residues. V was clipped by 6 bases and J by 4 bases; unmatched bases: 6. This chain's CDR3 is CASSTGTGGPDTQYF. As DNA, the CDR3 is TGTGCCAGCAGCACCGGGACAGGGGGTCCAGATACGCAGTATTTT.

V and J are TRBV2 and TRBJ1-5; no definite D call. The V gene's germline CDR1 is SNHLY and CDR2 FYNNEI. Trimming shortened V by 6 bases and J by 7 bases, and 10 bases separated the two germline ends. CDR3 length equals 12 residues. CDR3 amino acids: CASSVQRQPQHF. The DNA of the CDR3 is TGTGCCAGCAGCGTCCAGAGGCAGCCCCAGCATTTT.

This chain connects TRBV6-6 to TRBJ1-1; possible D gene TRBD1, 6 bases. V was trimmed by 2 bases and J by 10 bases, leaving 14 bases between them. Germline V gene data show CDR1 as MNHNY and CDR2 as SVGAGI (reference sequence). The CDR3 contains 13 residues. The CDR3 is CASSYDQGLGAFF. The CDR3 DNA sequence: TGTGCCAGCAGTTACGATCAGGGGCTAGGAGCTTTCTTT.

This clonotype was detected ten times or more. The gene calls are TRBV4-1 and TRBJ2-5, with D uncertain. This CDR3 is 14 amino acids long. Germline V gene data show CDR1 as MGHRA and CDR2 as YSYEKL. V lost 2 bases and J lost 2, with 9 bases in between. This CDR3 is CASSQILLQETQYF. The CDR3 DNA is TGCGCCAGCAGCCAAATTCTGTTACAAGAGACCCAGTACTTC.

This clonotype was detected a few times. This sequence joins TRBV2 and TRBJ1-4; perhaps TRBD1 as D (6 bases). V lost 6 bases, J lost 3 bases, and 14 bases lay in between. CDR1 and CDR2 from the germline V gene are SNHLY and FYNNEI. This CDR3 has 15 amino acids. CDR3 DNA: TGTGCCAGCAGCCAGGGGTGGTCAGCTAATGAAAAACTGTTTTTT. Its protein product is CASSQGWSANEKLFF.

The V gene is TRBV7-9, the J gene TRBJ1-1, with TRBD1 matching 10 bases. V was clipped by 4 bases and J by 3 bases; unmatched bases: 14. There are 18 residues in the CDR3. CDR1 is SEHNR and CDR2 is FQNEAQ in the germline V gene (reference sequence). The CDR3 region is CASSSRSTGGNSYTEAFF. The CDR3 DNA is TGTGCCAGCAGCTCCCGATCGACAGGGGGCAATTCTTACACTGAAGCTTTCTTT.

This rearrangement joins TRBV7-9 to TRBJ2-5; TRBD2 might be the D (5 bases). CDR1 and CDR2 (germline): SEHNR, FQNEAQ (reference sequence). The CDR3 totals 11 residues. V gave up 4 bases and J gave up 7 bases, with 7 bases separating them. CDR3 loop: CASSYAGTQYF. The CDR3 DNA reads TGTGCCAGCAGCTACGCGGGGACCCAGTACTTC.

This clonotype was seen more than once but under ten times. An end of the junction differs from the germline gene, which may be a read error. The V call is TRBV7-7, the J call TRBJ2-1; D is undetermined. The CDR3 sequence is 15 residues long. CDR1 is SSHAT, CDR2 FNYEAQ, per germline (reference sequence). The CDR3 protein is CASSPVVGSYNEQFF. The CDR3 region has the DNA TGTGCTAGCAGCCCCGTCGTGGGGTCATACAATGAGCAGTTCTTC. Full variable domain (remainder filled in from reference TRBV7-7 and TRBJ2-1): GAGVSQSPRYKVTKRGQDVTLRCDPISSHATLYWYQQALGQGPEFLTYFNYEAQPDKSGLPSDRFSAERPEGSISTLTIQRTEQRDSAMYRCASSPVVGSYNEQFFGPGTRLTVL.

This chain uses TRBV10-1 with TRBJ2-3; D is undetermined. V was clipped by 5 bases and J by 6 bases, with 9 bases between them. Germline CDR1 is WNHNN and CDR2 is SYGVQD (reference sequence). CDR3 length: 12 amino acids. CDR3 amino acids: CASSPNPDTQYF. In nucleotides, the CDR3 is TGCGCCAGCAGTCCTAACCCCGATACGCAGTATTTT.

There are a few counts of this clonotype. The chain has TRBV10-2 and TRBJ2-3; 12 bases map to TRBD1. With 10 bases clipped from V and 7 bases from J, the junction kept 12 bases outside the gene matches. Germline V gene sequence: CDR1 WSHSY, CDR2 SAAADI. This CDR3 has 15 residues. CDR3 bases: TGCGCCATCCGCTCCGGGACAGGGGGCGCAAATACGCAGTATTTT. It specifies CAIRSGTGGANTQYF.

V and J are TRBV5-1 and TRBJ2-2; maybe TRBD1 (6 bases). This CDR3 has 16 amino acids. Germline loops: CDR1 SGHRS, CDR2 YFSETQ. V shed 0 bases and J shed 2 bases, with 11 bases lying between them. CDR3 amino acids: CASSLEQGGNTGELFF. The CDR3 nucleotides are TGCGCCAGCAGCTTGGAACAGGGCGGAAACACCGGGGAGCTGTTTTTT.

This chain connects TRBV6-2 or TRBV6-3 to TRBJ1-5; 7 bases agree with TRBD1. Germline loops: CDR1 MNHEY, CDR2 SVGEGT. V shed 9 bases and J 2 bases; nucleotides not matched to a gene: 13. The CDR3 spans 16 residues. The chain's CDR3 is CASTPGGGRGNQPQHF. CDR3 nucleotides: TGTGCCAGTACCCCAGGGGGGGGTCGAGGCAATCAGCCCCAGCATTTT.

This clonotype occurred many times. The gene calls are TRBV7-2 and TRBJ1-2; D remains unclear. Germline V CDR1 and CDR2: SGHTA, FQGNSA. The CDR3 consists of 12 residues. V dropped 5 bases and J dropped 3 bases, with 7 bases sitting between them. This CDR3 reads CASSPDHYGYTF. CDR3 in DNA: TGTGCCAGCAGCCCGGATCACTATGGCTACACCTTC.

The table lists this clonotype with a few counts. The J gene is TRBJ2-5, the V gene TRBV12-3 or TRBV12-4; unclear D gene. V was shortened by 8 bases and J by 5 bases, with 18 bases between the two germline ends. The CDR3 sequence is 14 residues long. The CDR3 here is CASCSYGLGETQYF. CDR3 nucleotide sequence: TGTGCCAGCTGTTCTTACGGTCTGGGGGAGACCCAGTACTTC.

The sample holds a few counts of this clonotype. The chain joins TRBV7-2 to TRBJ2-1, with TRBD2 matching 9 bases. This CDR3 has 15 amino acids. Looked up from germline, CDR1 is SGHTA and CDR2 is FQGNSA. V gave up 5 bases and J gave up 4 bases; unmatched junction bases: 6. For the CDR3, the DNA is TGTGCCAGCAGCCACATAGCGGGAGAGTACAATGAGCAGTTCTTC. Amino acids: CASSHIAGEYNEQFF.

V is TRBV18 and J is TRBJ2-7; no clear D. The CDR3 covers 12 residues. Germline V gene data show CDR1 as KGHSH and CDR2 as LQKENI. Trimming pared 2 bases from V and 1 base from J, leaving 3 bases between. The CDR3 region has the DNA TGTGCCAGCTCACCAATTTCCTACGAGCAGTACGTC. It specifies CASSPISYEQYV.

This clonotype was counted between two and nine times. The CDR3 sequence is CASSEAGPIEQYV. The CDR3 nucleotides are TGTGCCAGCAGTGAAGCCGGACCGATTGAGCAGTACGTC. The chain has TRBV2 and TRBJ2-7, with D hard to call. CDR1 is SNHLY and CDR2 is FYNNEI in the germline V gene. V lost 0 bases and J 7 bases, leaving 10 bases between the germline ends. The CDR3 runs 13 residues.